The clone carrying this T cell receptor (beta chain) came up many times. Its antigen is undetermined. Aged 18 to 65, the patients had hyperthyroidism that was newly diagnosed and had lasted under 2 months. Uncontrolled infection, other autoimmune disease, pregnancy and lactation each barred patients from inclusion. The data are from a study of T cells in Graves' hyperthyroidism and ophthalmopathy. The V end lost 4 bases, the J end lost 5 bases, and 11 bases lay between the germline ends. The CDR3 is 13 amino acids. Germline CDR1 and CDR2: SGHDN and FVKESK. The study's findings and limits: The model foresaw ophthalmopathy a median 6.5 months prior to onset. Stable hyperthyroidism and ophthalmopathy were separated using 13 V-J signatures.

Amplification targeted TCR beta CDR3 regions from RNA transcripts. Carried out on the TCR CDR3, a first-round RT-PCR used the HTBI primer set. Via MiXCR, TCRdb re-called the multiplex PCR reads, giving one row per CDR3 protein. The sample records 600,000 or so distinct CDR3 sequences, 35% to 55% being singletons. Sequenced sample: peripheral blood or thyroid tissue (not recorded which). The chain carries TRBV14 and TRBJ2-5; D gene unclear. The receptor was isolated from a woman aged 18-29 years with Graves' hyperthyroidism. For the CDR3, the DNA is TGTGCCAGCAGCCCCAGCAGCTGGGAGACCCAGTACTTC. It is translated as CASSPSSWETQYF. Together with reference TRBV14 and TRBJ2-5, the CDR3 gives the full variable domain: EAGVTQFPSHSVIEKGQTVTLRCDPISGHDNLYWYRRVMGKEIKFLLHFVKESKQDESGMPNNRFLAERTGGTYSTLKVQPAELEDSGVYFCASSPSSWETQYFGPGTRLLVL.